The rows below give T cell receptor beta chains drawn from one sample of a study of cytomegalovirus exposure and HLA in healthy donors. The assay was immunoSEQ multiplex PCR, and TCRdb's table has in-frame clones only and misses some. The sample records 65,000 to 85,000 clones, 70% to 85% being singletons. Sequencing was done on a sample of PBMCs. These receptors were collected from a woman aged 50 to 65 in good health and CMV-seronegative. Each CDR3 is given without its conserved first and last residue. The order of the fields is CDR3 protein, J gene, V gene.

CDR3 protein: AWSNTFRGRNYGYT
J gene: TRBJ1-2
V gene: TRBV30

CDR3 protein: ASSVYGRGYNEQF
J gene: TRBJ2-1
V gene: TRBV9

CDR3 protein: ASSLEGRGGQETQY
J gene: TRBJ2-5
V gene: TRBV7-8

CDR3 protein: ATSRDRRGHNSPLH
J gene: TRBJ1-6
V gene: TRBV15

CDR3 protein: ASSYEAGGMDEQF
J gene: TRBJ2-1
V gene: TRBV6-6

CDR3 protein: ASSFISLAGKTDTQY
J gene: TRBJ2-3
V gene: TRBV13

CDR3 protein: ASSLYEKLS
J gene: TRBJ1-4
V gene: TRBV7-8

CDR3 protein: ASSWDRGNEKLF
J gene: TRBJ1-4
V gene: TRBV4-1

CDR3 protein: ASSLRTWRSIAKNIQY
J gene: TRBJ2-4
V gene: TRBV11-3

CDR3 protein: ASSQDRASV
J gene: TRBJ1-2
V gene: TRBV4-2

CDR3 protein: ASKGRSSYEQY
J gene: TRBJ2-7
V gene: TRBV6-6

CDR3 protein: ASSLAVGGLAGDEQY
J gene: TRBJ2-7
V gene: TRBV7-9

CDR3 protein: ASSVAGREGETQY
J gene: TRBJ2-5
V gene: TRBV9

CDR3 protein: ASSLSGRNTEAF
J gene: TRBJ1-1
V gene: TRBV7-3

CDR3 protein: ATSSQGTALYYGYT
J gene: TRBJ1-2
V gene: TRBV15

CDR3 protein: ACKGTESTEAF
J gene: TRBJ1-1
V gene: TRBV2

CDR3 protein: ASSLTEVGQPQH
J gene: TRBJ1-5
V gene: TRBV27

CDR3 protein: ASSPLGPYYGYT
J gene: TRBJ1-2
V gene: TRBV7-9

CDR3 protein: ASSLGQSSYGYT
J gene: TRBJ1-2
V gene: TRBV5-1

CDR3 protein: ASSGGTGNTEAF
J gene: TRBJ1-1
V gene: TRBV2

CDR3 protein: ASSAYLGEPQH
J gene: TRBJ1-5
V gene: TRBV4-2

CDR3 protein: ASSSPYGGDTEAF
J gene: TRBJ1-1
V gene: TRBV27

CDR3 protein: ASSLDRGNYGYT
J gene: TRBJ1-2
V gene: TRBV13

CDR3 protein: ASRGAGEKQY
J gene: TRBJ2-7
V gene: TRBV7-9

CDR3 protein: ASSPSRIRTYEQY
J gene: TRBJ2-7
V gene: TRBV2

CDR3 protein: ASRLRQGKGNTEAF
J gene: TRBJ1-1
V gene: TRBV2

CDR3 protein: ASSEMVPGQGDEKLF
J gene: TRBJ1-4
V gene: TRBV25-1

CDR3 protein: ASSPGAGVIPPYEQY
J gene: TRBJ2-7
V gene: TRBV5-6

CDR3 protein: ASSAYGSSTNEKLF
J gene: TRBJ1-4
V gene: TRBV5-4

CDR3 protein: ASSVWTSGSYNEQF
J gene: TRBJ2-1
V gene: TRBV2

CDR3 protein: ATSPRQTNYGYT
J gene: TRBJ1-2
V gene: TRBV15

CDR3 protein: ASSSPTGQVSSEAF
J gene: TRBJ1-1
V gene: TRBV7-9

CDR3 protein: ASSYGLGGGTEAF
J gene: TRBJ1-1
V gene: TRBV6-5

CDR3 protein: ASLGQMNTEAF
J gene: TRBJ1-1
V gene: TRBV2

CDR3 protein: ASSVSAGTVPGELF
J gene: TRBJ2-2
V gene: TRBV9

CDR3 protein: ASSQGGGYTDTGELF
J gene: TRBJ2-2
V gene: TRBV4-3

CDR3 protein: ASSKAGGLSSYEQY
J gene: TRBJ2-7
V gene: TRBV6-1

CDR3 protein: ASSRLTGTANYGYT
J gene: TRBJ1-2
V gene: TRBV9

CDR3 protein: ASSDGIGQALVKAKNIQY
J gene: TRBJ2-4
V gene: TRBV6-1

CDR3 protein: ASSPGLAGYNEQF
J gene: TRBJ2-1
V gene: TRBV7-3

CDR3 protein: ASSFSGVSNYGYT
J gene: TRBJ1-2
V gene: TRBV7-8

CDR3 protein: ASSSEGRYKGDTEAF
J gene: TRBJ1-1
V gene: TRBV7-9